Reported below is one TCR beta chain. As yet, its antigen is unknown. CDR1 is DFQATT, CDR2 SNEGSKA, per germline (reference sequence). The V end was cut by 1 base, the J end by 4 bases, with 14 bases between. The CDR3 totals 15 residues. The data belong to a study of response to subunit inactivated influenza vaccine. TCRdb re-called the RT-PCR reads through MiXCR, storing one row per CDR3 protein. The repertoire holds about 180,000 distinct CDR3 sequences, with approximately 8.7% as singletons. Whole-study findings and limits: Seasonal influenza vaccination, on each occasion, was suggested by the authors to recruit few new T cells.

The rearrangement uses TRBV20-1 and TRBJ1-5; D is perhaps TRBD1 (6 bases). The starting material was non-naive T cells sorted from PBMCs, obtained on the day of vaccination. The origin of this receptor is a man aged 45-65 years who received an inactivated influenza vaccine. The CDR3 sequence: CSARATSQGNQPQHF. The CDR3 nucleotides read TGCAGTGCTAGAGCCACTTCGCAGGGGAATCAGCCCCAGCATTTT.